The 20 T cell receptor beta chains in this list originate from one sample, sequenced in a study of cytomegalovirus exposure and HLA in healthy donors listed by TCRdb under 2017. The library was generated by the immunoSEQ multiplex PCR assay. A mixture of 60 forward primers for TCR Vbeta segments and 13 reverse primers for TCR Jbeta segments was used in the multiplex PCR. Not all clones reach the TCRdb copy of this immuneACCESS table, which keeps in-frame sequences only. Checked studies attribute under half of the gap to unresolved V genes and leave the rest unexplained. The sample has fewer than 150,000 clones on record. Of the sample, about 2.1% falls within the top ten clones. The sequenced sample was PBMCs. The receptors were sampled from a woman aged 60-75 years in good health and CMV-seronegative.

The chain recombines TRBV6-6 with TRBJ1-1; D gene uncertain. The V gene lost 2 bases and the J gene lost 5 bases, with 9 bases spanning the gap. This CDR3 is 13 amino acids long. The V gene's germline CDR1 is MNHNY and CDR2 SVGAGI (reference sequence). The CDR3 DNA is TGTGCCAGCAGTTACCCGGAGGCTACTGAAGCTTTCTTT. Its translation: CASSYPEATEAFF.

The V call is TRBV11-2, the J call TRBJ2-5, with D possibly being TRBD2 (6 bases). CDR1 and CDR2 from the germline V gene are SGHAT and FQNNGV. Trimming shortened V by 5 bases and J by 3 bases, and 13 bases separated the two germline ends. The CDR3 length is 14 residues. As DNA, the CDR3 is TGTGCCAGCAGCAAGGACTATTTTAAAGAGACCCAGTACTTC. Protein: CASSKDYFKETQYF.

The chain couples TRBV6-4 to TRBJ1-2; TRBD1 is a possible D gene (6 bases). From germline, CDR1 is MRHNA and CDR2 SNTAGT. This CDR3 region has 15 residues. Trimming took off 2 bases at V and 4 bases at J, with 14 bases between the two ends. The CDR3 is CASSDSWEGGYGYTF. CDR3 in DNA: TGTGCCAGCAGTGACAGTTGGGAAGGGGGCTATGGCTACACCTTC.

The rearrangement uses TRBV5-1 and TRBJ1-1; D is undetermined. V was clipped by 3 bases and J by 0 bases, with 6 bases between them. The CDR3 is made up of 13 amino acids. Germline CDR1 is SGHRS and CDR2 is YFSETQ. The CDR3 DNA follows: TGCGCCAGCAGCTCCGTTATGAACACTGAAGCTTTCTTT. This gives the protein CASSSVMNTEAFF.

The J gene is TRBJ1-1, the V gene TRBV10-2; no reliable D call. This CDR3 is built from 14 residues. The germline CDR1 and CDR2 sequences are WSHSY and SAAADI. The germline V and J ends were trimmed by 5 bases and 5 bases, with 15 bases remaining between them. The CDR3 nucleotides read TGCGCCAGCAGTTACTCCCGGGGAGATACTGAAGCTTTCTTT. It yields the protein CASSYSRGDTEAFF.

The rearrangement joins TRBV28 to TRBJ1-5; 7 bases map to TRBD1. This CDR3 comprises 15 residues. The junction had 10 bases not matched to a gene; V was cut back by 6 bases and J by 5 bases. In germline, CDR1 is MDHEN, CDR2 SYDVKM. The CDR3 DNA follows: TGTGCCAGCAGGTCCGGGACAGCCTCCTATCAGCCCCAGCATTTT. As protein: CASRSGTASYQPQHF.

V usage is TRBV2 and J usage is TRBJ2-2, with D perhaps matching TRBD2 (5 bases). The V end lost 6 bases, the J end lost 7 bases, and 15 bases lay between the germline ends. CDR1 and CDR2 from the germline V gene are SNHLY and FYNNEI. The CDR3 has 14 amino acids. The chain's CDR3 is CASSWTEGGGELFF. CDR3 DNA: TGTGCCAGCAGCTGGACCGAGGGCGGCGGGGAGCTGTTTTTT.

The DNA for the CDR3 is TGTGCCAGCAGTGACTCGGCAGGGGGGAATGGCTACACCTTC. Translated: CASSDSAGGNGYTF. This chain joins TRBV6-4 and TRBJ1-2, with 7 bases matching TRBD1. The CDR3 consists of 14 residues. With V trimmed by 0 bases and J by 6 bases, 4 bases remained unmatched. Germline V gene sequence: CDR1 MRHNA, CDR2 SNTAGT.

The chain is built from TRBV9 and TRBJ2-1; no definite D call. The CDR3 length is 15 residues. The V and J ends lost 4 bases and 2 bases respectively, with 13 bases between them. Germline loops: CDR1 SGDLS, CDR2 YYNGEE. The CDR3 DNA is TGTGCCAGCAGCCCCACGGCCGAGGCCTACAATGAGCAGTTCTTC. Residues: CASSPTAEAYNEQFF. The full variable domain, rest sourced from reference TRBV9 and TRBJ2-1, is DSGVTQTPKHLITATGQRVTLRCSPRSGDLSVYWYQQSLDQGLQFLIQYYNGEERAKGNILERFSAQQFPDLHSELNLSSLELGDSALYFCASSPTAEAYNEQFFGPGTRLTVL.

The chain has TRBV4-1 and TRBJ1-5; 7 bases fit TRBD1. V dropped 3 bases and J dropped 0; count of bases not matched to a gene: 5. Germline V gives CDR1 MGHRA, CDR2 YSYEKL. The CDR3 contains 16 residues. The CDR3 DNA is TGCGCCAGCAGCCAGCTTCAGGGGGGTAGCAATCAGCCCCAGCATTTT. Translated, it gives CASSQLQGGSNQPQHF.

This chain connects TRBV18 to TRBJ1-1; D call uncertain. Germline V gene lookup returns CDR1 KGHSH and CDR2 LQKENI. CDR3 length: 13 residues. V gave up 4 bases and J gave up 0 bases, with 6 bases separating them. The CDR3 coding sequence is TGTGCCAGCTCACTAACGGTGAACACTGAAGCTTTCTTT. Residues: CASSLTVNTEAFF. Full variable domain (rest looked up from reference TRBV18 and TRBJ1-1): NAGVMQNPRHLVRRRGQEARLRCSPMKGHSHVYWYRQLPEEGLKFMVYLQKENIIDESGMPKERFSAEFPKEGPSILRIQQVVRGDSAAYFCASSLTVNTEAFFGQGTRLTVV.

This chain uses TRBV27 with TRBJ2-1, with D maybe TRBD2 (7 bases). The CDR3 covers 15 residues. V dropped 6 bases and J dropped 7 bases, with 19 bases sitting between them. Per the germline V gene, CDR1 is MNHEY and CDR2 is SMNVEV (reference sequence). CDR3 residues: CASSEKGGLENEQFF. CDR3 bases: TGTGCCAGCAGCGAGAAGGGGGGGCTTGAGAATGAGCAGTTCTTC.

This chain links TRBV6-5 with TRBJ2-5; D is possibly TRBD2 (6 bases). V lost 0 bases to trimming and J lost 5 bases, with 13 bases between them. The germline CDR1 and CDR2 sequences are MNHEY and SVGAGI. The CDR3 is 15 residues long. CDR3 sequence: CASSYSTTGVETQYF. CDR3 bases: TGTGCCAGCAGTTACTCAACAACGGGGGTTGAGACCCAGTACTTC.

CDR3 sequence reads: CAISDTATSGAETQYF. The CDR3 nucleotides are TGTGCCATCAGTGACACGGCAACTAGCGGAGCGGAGACCCAGTACTTC. The V call is TRBV10-3, the J call TRBJ2-5; the match to TRBD2 covers 8 bases. Germline assignment: CDR1 ENHRY and CDR2 SYGVKD. J lost 5 bases, V lost 3 bases, and 11 bases had no gene match. The CDR3 spans 16 residues.

CDR3 sequence reads: CASNGGRGRGTEAFF. CDR3 in DNA: TGTGCCAGCAATGGCGGAAGGGGGAGGGGCACTGAAGCTTTCTTT. V and J are TRBV2 and TRBJ1-1; maybe TRBD1 (6 bases). Trimming shortened V by 7 bases and J by 4 bases, and 19 bases separated the two germline ends. CDR1 is SNHLY and CDR2 is FYNNEI in the germline V gene. This CDR3 comprises 15 residues.

CDR3 sequence (DNA): TGTGCCAGCAGCTTAGGAGTACAGGGGGCAAGCGAGCAGTACTTC. Its translation: CASSLGVQGASEQYF. V gene TRBV7-3 combines with J gene TRBJ2-7; 9 bases agree with TRBD1. Germline-derived CDR1 and CDR2 are SGHTA and FQGTGA. V trimming: 2 bases; J trimming: 6 bases; junction bases outside the gene matches: 8. The CDR3 has 15 amino acids.

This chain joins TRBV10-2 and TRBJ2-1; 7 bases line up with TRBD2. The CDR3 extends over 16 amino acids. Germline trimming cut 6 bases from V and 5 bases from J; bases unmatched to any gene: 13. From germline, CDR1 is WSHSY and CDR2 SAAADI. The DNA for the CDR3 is TGCGCCAGCAGCACATGGTTTCTAGCGGCAAACAATGAGCAGTTCTTC. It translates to CASSTWFLAANNEQFF.

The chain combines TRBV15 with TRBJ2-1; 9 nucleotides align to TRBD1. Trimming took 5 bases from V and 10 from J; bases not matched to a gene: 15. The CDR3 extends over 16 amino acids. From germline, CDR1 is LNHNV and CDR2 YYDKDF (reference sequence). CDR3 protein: CATSPEGTGGYTEQFF. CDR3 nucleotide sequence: TGTGCCACCAGCCCCGAAGGCACAGGGGGCTATACGGAGCAGTTCTTC.

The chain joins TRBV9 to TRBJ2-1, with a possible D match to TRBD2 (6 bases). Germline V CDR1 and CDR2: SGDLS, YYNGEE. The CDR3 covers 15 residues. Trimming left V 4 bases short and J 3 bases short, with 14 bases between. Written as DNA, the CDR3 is TGTGCCAGCAGCCGCGGGGACTGGGGCTACAATGAGCAGTTCTTC. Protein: CASSRGDWGYNEQFF.

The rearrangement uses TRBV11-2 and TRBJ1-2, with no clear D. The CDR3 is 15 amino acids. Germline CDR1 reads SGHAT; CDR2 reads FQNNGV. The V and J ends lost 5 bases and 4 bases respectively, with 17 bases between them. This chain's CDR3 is CASSQTIVGGYGYTF. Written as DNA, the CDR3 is TGTGCCAGCAGCCAAACCATTGTTGGAGGCTATGGCTACACCTTC. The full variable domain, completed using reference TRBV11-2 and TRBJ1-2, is EAGVAQSPRYKIIEKRQSVAFWCNPISGHATLYWYQQILGQGPKLLIQFQNNGVVDDSQLPKDRFSAERLKGVDSTLKIQPAKLEDSAVYLCASSQTIVGGYGYTFGSGTRLTVV.